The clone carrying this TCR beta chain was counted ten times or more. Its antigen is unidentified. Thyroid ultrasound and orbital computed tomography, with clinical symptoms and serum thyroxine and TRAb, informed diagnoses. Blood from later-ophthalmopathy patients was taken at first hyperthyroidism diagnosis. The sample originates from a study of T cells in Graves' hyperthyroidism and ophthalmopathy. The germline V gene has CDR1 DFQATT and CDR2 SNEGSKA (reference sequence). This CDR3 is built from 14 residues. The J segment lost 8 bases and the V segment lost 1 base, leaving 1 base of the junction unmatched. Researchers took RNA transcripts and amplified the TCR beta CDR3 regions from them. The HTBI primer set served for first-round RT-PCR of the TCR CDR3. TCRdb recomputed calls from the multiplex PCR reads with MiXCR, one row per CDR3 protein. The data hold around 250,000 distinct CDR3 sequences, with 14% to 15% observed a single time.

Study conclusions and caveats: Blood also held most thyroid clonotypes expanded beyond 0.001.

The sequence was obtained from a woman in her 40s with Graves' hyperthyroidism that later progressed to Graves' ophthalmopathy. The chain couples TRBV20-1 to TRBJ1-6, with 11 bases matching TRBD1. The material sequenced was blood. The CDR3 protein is CSARGTGGYSPLHF. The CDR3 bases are TGCAGTGCTAGAGGGACAGGGGGCTATTCACCCCTCCACTTT.